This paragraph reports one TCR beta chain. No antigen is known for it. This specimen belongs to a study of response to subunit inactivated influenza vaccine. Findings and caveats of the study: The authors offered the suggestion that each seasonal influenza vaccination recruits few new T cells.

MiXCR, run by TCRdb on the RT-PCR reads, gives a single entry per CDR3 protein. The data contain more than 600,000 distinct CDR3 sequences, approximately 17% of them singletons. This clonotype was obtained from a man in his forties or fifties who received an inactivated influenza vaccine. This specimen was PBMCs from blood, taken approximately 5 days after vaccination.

The CDR3: CASSQEHTSTDTQYF. Written as DNA, the CDR3 is TGCGCCAGCAGCCAAGAACACACGTCCACAGATACGCAGTATTTT. The chain joins TRBV4-3 to TRBJ2-3, with unresolved D. Trimming pared 0 bases from V and 2 bases from J, leaving 9 bases between. In germline, CDR1 is LGHNA, CDR2 YSLEER. The CDR3 consists of 15 residues.